This TCR beta chain was recorded in a study of OX40 agonist ivuxolimab in advanced cancers. Overall study context: Six ivuxolimab dose levels, 0.01 to 10 mg/kg, were given intravenously every 2 weeks. The study enrolled dose-escalation patients with hepatocellular carcinoma, melanoma, renal cell or head and neck cancer.

Patients had blood sampled at baseline and again on cycle 4 day 1 and cycle 7 day 1. Findings and limits, study-wide: Clones of CD4+ and CD8+ blood T cells grew by week 6 at doses of 0.1 to 3.0 mg/kg.

V was shortened by 2 bases and J by 6 bases, with 5 bases between the two germline ends. This CDR3 has 13 residues. From germline, CDR1 is MNHEY and CDR2 SMNVEV (reference sequence). The repertoire was sequenced with immunoSEQ multiplex PCR; TCRdb's copy has only in-frame clones and lacks some. In the table there are 70,000 to 75,000 clones, about 85% of which are singletons. As for this clone: What it recognizes is unknown.

This sequence originates from an adult with an advanced solid tumor such as melanoma, head and neck, liver or kidney cancer. The starting material was CD4+ or CD8+ T cells sorted from blood, obtained in a trial of the OX40 agonist ivuxolimab. The J gene is TRBJ1-6, the V gene TRBV27; D unclear. DNA for the CDR3: TGTGCCAGCAGTTTACGGTTTAATTCACCCCTCCACTTT. Amino acid sequence: CASSLRFNSPLHF.